The clone carrying this TCR beta chain was recorded at least ten times. Its target is not known. The data originate from a study of T cells in Graves' hyperthyroidism and ophthalmopathy. Study-level results: Most clonotypes expanded in the thyroid (above 0.001) were also present in blood.

With 3 bases clipped from V and 3 bases from J, the junction kept 7 bases outside the gene matches. The CDR3 sequence is 15 residues long. Germline CDR1 reads DFQATT; CDR2 reads SNEGSKA (reference sequence). The CDR3 regions of TCR beta were amplified from RNA transcripts. RT-PCR in the first round (using the HTBI primer set) targeted the TCR CDR3. TCRdb fed the multiplex PCR reads into MiXCR, producing one record per CDR3 protein. The repertoire has hundreds of thousands of distinct CDR3 sequences, approximately 14% of them found once; the top ten carry less than 6%. V and J are TRBV20-1 and TRBJ1-5; 8 bases map to TRBD1. Material for sequencing was blood. This clonotype was obtained from a woman in her 30s with Graves' hyperthyroidism that later progressed to Graves' ophthalmopathy. This chain's CDR3 is CSARSTGDHNQPQHF. CDR3 nucleotide sequence: TGCAGTGCTAGGTCGACAGGGGACCACAATCAGCCCCAGCATTTT.